The clone carrying this T cell receptor (beta chain) was counted once. Its antigen is currently unknown. This record comes from a study of T cell responses to AZD1222 COVID-19 vaccine. Whole-study results and caveats: Spike-specific TCR breadth rose after two AZD1222 doses, and depth rose as well. At study baseline, merely about 6 AZD1222 recipients were seropositive.

The CDR3 has 16 amino acids. The V gene's germline CDR1 is SNHLY and CDR2 FYNNEI. The V end was cut by 3 bases, the J end by 8 bases, with 20 bases between. Generated by immunoSEQ multiplex PCR, the TCRdb table keeps only in-frame clones and is missing some. The table records 100,000 to 150,000 clones, about nine tenths of them present only once. The receptor comes from an adult in good health. The chain carries TRBV2 and TRBJ2-1, with D maybe TRBD1 (5 bases). The input for sequencing was peripheral blood, taken on day 0 of MenACWY control vaccination. CDR3 DNA sequence: TGTGCCAGCAGTGATCAGGGTGTATCAGCGATGGATGAGCAGTTCTTC. Protein: CASSDQGVSAMDEQFF.